These 28 T cell receptor beta chains share one sample of origin, sequenced in a study of T cell changes during pregnancy in multiple sclerosis. Clones were sequenced by immunoSEQ multiplex PCR, and TCRdb holds only the in-frame ones, with some missing. Of about 71,000 clones in the sample, 85% to 95% were seen once. The sequences come from peripheral blood, collected in the third trimester of pregnancy. These receptors were taken from a female donor with multiple sclerosis, enrolled in a pregnancy study.

The V and J genes are TRBV5-5 and TRBJ1-2, with D possibly being TRBD1 (5 bases). V lost 0 bases and J lost 2, with 11 bases in between. This CDR3 is built from 15 residues. Germline CDR1 reads SGHKS; CDR2 reads YYEKEE (reference sequence). The CDR3 DNA follows: TGTGCCAGCAGCTTGGGCCTACAGGAAAACTATGGCTACACCTTC. Residues: CASSLGLQENYGYTF.

As to this clone: Other DNA sequences within the sample encode an identical CDR3. This chain links TRBV27 with TRBJ2-1; 7 positions match TRBD1. Germline assignment: CDR1 MNHEY and CDR2 SMNVEV (reference sequence). J lost 2 bases, V lost 3 bases, and 1 base had no gene match. This CDR3 comprises 14 residues. The CDR3 region is CASSFQGAYNEQFF. CDR3 DNA: TGTGCCAGCAGTTTTCAGGGGGCCTACAATGAGCAGTTCTTC.

CDR3 DNA: TGTGCCATCAGCGGGGGACAGATCTACGAGCAGTACTTC. Encoded protein: CAISGGQIYEQYF. The genes are TRBV10-3 and TRBJ2-7; TRBD1 is a possible D gene (7 bases). There are 13 residues in the CDR3. Germline loops: CDR1 ENHRY, CDR2 SYGVKD. With 6 bases removed from V and 3 bases from J, the gap between germline ends came to 12 bases.

The chain couples TRBV30 to TRBJ2-7, with 8 nucleotides matching TRBD2. The V gene's germline CDR1 is GTSNPN and CDR2 SVGIG (reference sequence). CDR3 length equals 14 residues. The junction had 10 bases not matched to a gene; V was cut back by 3 bases and J by 6 bases. Here the CDR3 reads CAWRISGGHLEQYF. CDR3 DNA sequence: TGTGCCTGGAGAATATCGGGAGGGCATCTCGAGCAGTACTTC.

The rearrangement joins TRBV19 to TRBJ2-1; TRBD2 matches 7 bases. Trimming removed 1 base from V and 12 bases from J; junction bases left unmatched: 3. The CDR3 runs to 12 residues. In germline, CDR1 is LNHDA, CDR2 SQIVND (reference sequence). The CDR3 loop is CASSIGGGRQFF. The CDR3, as DNA: TGTGCCAGTAGTATAGGGGGGGGACGGCAGTTCTTC.

This chain joins TRBV5-1 and TRBJ2-3, with 7 bases identical to TRBD1. The V and J ends lost 4 bases and 0 bases, in that order; junction bases with no gene match: 5. There are 15 residues in the CDR3. Germline-derived CDR1 and CDR2 are SGHRS and YFSETQ. The CDR3 DNA follows: TGCGCCAGCAGCCACTCGGGACAGAGCACAGATACGCAGTATTTT. Translated: CASSHSGQSTDTQYF. The full variable domain, completed using reference TRBV5-1 and TRBJ2-3, is KAGVTQTPRYLIKTRGQQVTLSCSPISGHRSVSWYQQTPGQGLQFLFEYFSETQRNKGNFPGRFSGRQFSNSRSEMNVSTLELGDSALYLCASSHSGQSTDTQYFGPGTRLTVL.

The V and J genes are TRBV27 and TRBJ2-3; unclear D gene. The germline V gene has CDR1 MNHEY and CDR2 SMNVEV (reference sequence). CDR3 length equals 14 residues. Trimming took 6 bases from V and 0 from J, leaving 10 bases between them. The CDR3 nucleotides are TGTGCCAGCAGCCGAGTTACTAGCACAGATACGCAGTATTTT. Amino acid sequence: CASSRVTSTDTQYF.

The V gene is TRBV5-4, the J gene TRBJ2-3, with 8 nucleotides matching TRBD2. After removal of 5 bases from V and 4 bases from J, the junction contained 12 bases not matched to a gene. Germline V gene data show CDR1 as SGHNT and CDR2 as YYREEE (reference sequence). The CDR3 covers 16 residues. The CDR3 region has the DNA TGTGCCAGCAGTCTGGGCCGCAGCGGGAGCCCAGATACGCAGTATTTT. This sequence encodes CASSLGRSGSPDTQYF.

This sequence joins TRBV18 and TRBJ2-7; 8 bases are shared with TRBD1. The V segment lost 2 bases and the J segment 6 bases; nucleotides outside the gene matches: 12. CDR3 length: 16 residues. Germline V CDR1 and CDR2: KGHSH, LQKENI. The CDR3 bases are TGTGCCAGCTCACCAAGCGTGGACAGGGAAGGAGGCGAGCAGTACTTC. Encoded protein: CASSPSVDREGGEQYF. Variable domain in full (rest from reference TRBV18 and TRBJ2-7): NAGVMQNPRHLVRRRGQEARLRCSPMKGHSHVYWYRQLPEEGLKFMVYLQKENIIDESGMPKERFSAEFPKEGPSILRIQQVVRGDSAAYFCASSPSVDREGGEQYFGPGTRLTVT.

J is TRBJ2-7 and V is TRBV4-1; 11 nucleotides match TRBD2. V lost 2 bases, J lost 7 bases, and 4 bases stayed unmatched. CDR1 MGHRA and CDR2 YSYEKL come from the germline V gene. This CDR3 contains 14 residues. CDR3 sequence reads: CASSQRLAGGEQYF. The CDR3 DNA reads TGCGCCAGCAGCCAACGTCTAGCGGGAGGTGAGCAGTACTTC.

This clone was detected only a few times. The chain recombines TRBV7-2 with TRBJ2-3; 10 bases line up with TRBD1. CDR3 size: 16 residues. Losses at the gene ends were 3 bases for V and 5 bases for J; bases not matched to a gene: 8. Looked up from germline, CDR1 is SGHTA and CDR2 is FQGNSA. The CDR3: CASSLTGTGAGDTQYF. In DNA form, the CDR3 reads TGTGCCAGCAGCTTGACCGGGACAGGGGCAGGAGATACGCAGTATTTT.

A single count supports this clone. V usage is TRBV2 and J usage is TRBJ1-5; D remains unclear. Germline V gene sequence: CDR1 SNHLY, CDR2 FYNNEI. The CDR3 totals 15 residues. V was clipped by 7 bases and J by 1 base, with 14 bases between them. As DNA, the CDR3 is TGTGCCAGCACCGTTAGAGGGATGAGCAATCAGCCCCAGCATTTT. As protein: CASTVRGMSNQPQHF.

The sample holds one count of this clone. This chain connects TRBV18 to TRBJ2-1, with D possibly being TRBD1 (6 bases). The V and J ends lost 5 bases and 7 bases respectively, with 12 bases between them. This CDR3 has 13 residues. The V gene's germline CDR1 is KGHSH and CDR2 LQKENI. The CDR3 loop reads CASSNRDMNEQFF. As DNA, the CDR3 is TGTGCCAGCTCAAACCGGGACATGAATGAGCAGTTCTTC.

The rearrangement joins TRBV7-2 to TRBJ2-3; D perhaps matches TRBD1 (6 bases). The CDR3 runs 13 residues. Per the germline V gene, CDR1 is SGHTA and CDR2 is FQGNSA. Trimming pared 5 bases from V and 4 bases from J, leaving 10 bases between. CDR3 nucleotides: TGTGCCAGCAGCCCAGGGGCCCCAGATACGCAGTATTTT. It codes for CASSPGAPDTQYF.

The rearrangement links TRBV4-3 to TRBJ2-7; TRBD2 aligns across 10 bases. The CDR3 length is 18 residues. Germline V CDR1 and CDR2: LGHNA, YSLEER. After removal of 0 bases from V and 6 bases from J, the junction contained 14 bases not matched to a gene. The CDR3 bases are TGCGCCAGCAGCCAAGAAGGTTCGGGACTAGCGTCCCAAGCCGAGCAGTACTTC. Its protein is CASSQEGSGLASQAEQYF.

The genes are TRBV5-4 and TRBJ2-7; maybe TRBD2 (6 bases). CDR1 SGHNT and CDR2 YYREEE come from the germline V gene (reference sequence). Trimming stripped 4 bases from V and 0 bases from J, with 20 bases between. The CDR3 sequence is 17 residues long. The CDR3 protein is CASSQEITSSLSYEQYF. As DNA, the CDR3 is TGTGCCAGCAGCCAAGAGATTACTAGCTCTCTCTCCTACGAGCAGTACTTC.

The chain employs TRBV19 and TRBJ1-1, with TRBD1 as a possible D gene (5 bases). CDR3 length: 15 amino acids. V gave up 4 bases and J gave up 6 bases, with 18 bases separating them. Germline CDR1 is LNHDA and CDR2 is SQIVND (reference sequence). CDR3 sequence reads: CASSTPAGGWAEAFF. The CDR3 region has the DNA TGTGCCAGTAGTACCCCGGCGGGGGGTTGGGCTGAAGCTTTCTTT.

V is TRBV27 and J is TRBJ2-7; a weak D match, TRBD2 (5 bases). The V end lost 2 bases, the J end lost 3 bases, and 8 bases lay between the germline ends. Germline CDR1 reads MNHEY; CDR2 reads SMNVEV (reference sequence). CDR3 size: 13 residues. The CDR3 protein is CASSLGRFYEQYF. Here the CDR3 DNA reads TGTGCCAGCAGTTTAGGGAGATTCTACGAGCAGTACTTC.

The chain recombines TRBV11-3 with TRBJ2-3; 7 nucleotides line up with TRBD1. V shed 1 base and J 1 base; nucleotides not matched to a gene: 5. CDR3 length: 16 amino acids. CDR1 SGHNT and CDR2 YENEEA come from the germline V gene. CDR3 DNA: TGTGCCAGCAGCTTAGTTCACAGGGGAGGCACAGATACGCAGTATTTT. This gives the protein CASSLVHRGGTDTQYF.

The genes are TRBV21-1 and TRBJ2-7; the table assigns TRBD2, which was not confirmed against the DNA. TRBV21-1 is a known pseudogene. The length of the CDR3 is 17 residues. The CDR3 protein is CASSKGLAGGPTYEQYF. CDR3 sequence (DNA): TGTGCCAGCAGCAAAGGGCTAGCGGGAGGGCCAACCTACGAGCAGTACTTC.

V gene TRBV28 combines with J gene TRBJ1-1, with D unclear. CDR1 is MDHEN and CDR2 is SYDVKM in the germline V gene. The V and J ends lost 3 bases and 1 base respectively, with 9 bases between them. This CDR3 has 14 residues. The CDR3: CASSLQLPNTEAFF. As DNA, the CDR3 is TGTGCCAGCAGTTTGCAACTCCCGAACACTGAAGCTTTCTTT.

V usage is TRBV2 and J usage is TRBJ2-1; 7 nucleotides align to TRBD2. The germline gives CDR1 SNHLY, CDR2 FYNNEI. This CDR3 region has 14 residues. J was trimmed by 6 bases and V by 8 bases; bases with no gene match: 10. This chain's CDR3 is CASPRLADTNEQFF. CDR3 sequence (DNA): TGTGCCAGCCCCCGACTAGCAGATACCAATGAGCAGTTCTTC.

As DNA, the CDR3 is TGTGCCAGCAGCTTGGTACAGATCGACTATGGCTACACCTTC. Residues: CASSLVQIDYGYTF. The chain has TRBV7-2 and TRBJ1-2; no firm D call. Trimming cost V 3 bases and J 3 bases, with 11 bases left between them. The CDR3 is 14 amino acids. Germline lookup yields CDR1 SGHTA and CDR2 FQGNSA.

The chain employs TRBV11-2 and TRBJ2-3; TRBD2 matches 9 bases. The CDR3 totals 15 residues. Germline values: CDR1 SGHAT, CDR2 FQNNGV. The trim removed 6 bases at V and 6 bases at J, leaving 10 bases unmatched. Here the CDR3 DNA reads TGTGCCAGCAGACACATTAGCGGGAGAGGGGATACGCAGTATTTT. It is translated as CASRHISGRGDTQYF.

This clone occurred once. The chain employs TRBV27 and TRBJ2-7; 9 nucleotides match TRBD1. Germline V gene sequence: CDR1 MNHEY, CDR2 SMNVEV (reference sequence). J was trimmed by 4 bases and V by 5 bases; bases with no gene match: 6. This CDR3 contains 14 residues. The CDR3 reads CASSVTGTGYEQYF. The CDR3 bases are TGTGCCAGCAGTGTCACCGGGACAGGGTACGAGCAGTACTTC.

The rearrangement joins TRBV7-9 to TRBJ2-1; D is ambiguous. Germline loops: CDR1 SEHNR, CDR2 FQNEAQ (reference sequence). V lost 7 bases to trimming and J lost 0 bases, with 10 bases between them. The length of the CDR3 is 14 residues. CDR3 nucleotides: TGTGCCAGCACCCAGTCCCGCTCCTACAATGAGCAGTTCTTC. This encodes CASTQSRSYNEQFF.

The chain is built from TRBV7-2 and TRBJ1-4; D remains unclear. This CDR3 region has 13 residues. Germline CDR1 is SGHTA and CDR2 is FQGNSA. Trimming shortened V by 2 bases and J by 7 bases, and 8 bases separated the two germline ends. The CDR3 DNA reads TGTGCCAGCAGCTTATTGGCCAGTGAAAAACTGTTTTTT. Translating gives CASSLLASEKLFF.

The chain recombines TRBV19 with TRBJ2-5; TRBD2 might be the D (6 bases). Germline V lookup: CDR1 LNHDA, CDR2 SQIVND (reference sequence). The CDR3 consists of 13 residues. Trimming removed 5 bases at V and 9 bases at J, with 16 bases between. The CDR3 DNA reads TGTGCCAGTAGTCTTTGGGACTCCGAGGCCCAGTACTTC. It is translated as CASSLWDSEAQYF.